The 28 T cell receptor beta chains given below trace back to one sample, sequenced in a study of regulatory T cells in long-lasting Graves disease. This sample's time point: newly diagnosed GD, antithyroid drugs for less than 3 months. Construction of the TCR library relied on RNA isolated from PBMCs. Libraries of TCR beta came from iRepertoire HTBI primers plus Arm-PCR of CDR3 regions. TCRdb ran MiXCR on the multiplex PCR reads and lists one entry per CDR3 protein. Here the sample spans under 450,000 distinct CDR3 sequences, 16% being singletons. This sample also appeared in a second study, on T cells in Graves' hyperthyroidism and ophthalmopathy.

The input for sequencing was peripheral blood mononuclear cells (PBMCs), taken at new diagnosis, from a patient treated with antithyroid drugs. Every receptor here comes from a woman younger than 35 with Graves disease.

This clonotype was observed at least ten times. The rearrangement links TRBV12-3 or TRBV12-4 to TRBJ2-3; the D gene could be TRBD1 or TRBD2 (5 bases each). This CDR3 region has 14 residues. Trimming pared 7 bases from V and 9 bases from J, leaving 20 bases between. Here the CDR3 reads CASNTPGPTETQYF. The CDR3 region has the DNA TGTGCCAGCAACACACCGGGACCTACGGAGACGCAGTATTTT.

This clonotype occurred many times. J is TRBJ1-2 and V is TRBV30; D remains ambiguous. CDR3 length: 14 residues. Trimming cost V 4 bases and J 8 bases, with 20 bases left between them. Germline CDR1 and CDR2: GTSNPN and SVGIG (reference sequence). In nucleotides, the CDR3 is TGTGCCTGGACATCGGAATACCCCATCGCGGGCTACACCTTC. Translation: CAWTSEYPIAGYTF. The full variable domain, in which reference TRBV30 and TRBJ1-2 provide the parts outside the CDR3, is SQTIHQWPATLVQPVGSPLSLECTVEGTSNPNLYWYRQAAGRGLQLLFYSVGIGQISSEVPQNLSASRPQDRQFILSSKKLLLSDSGFYLCAWTSEYPIAGYTFGSGTRLTVV.

In this sample, this clonotype turned up many times. The rearrangement uses TRBV6-2 or TRBV6-3 and TRBJ2-7; D is perhaps TRBD1 (6 bases). Trimming pared 2 bases from V and 3 bases from J, leaving 8 bases between. This CDR3 region has 13 residues. The V gene's germline CDR1 is MNHEY and CDR2 SVGEGT. Here the CDR3 DNA reads TGTGCCAGCAGTTACCACAGGGACTACGAGCAGTACTTC. Translation: CASSYHRDYEQYF.

This clonotype was detected a few times. CDR3 sequence reads: CASSPGPTYNEQFF. The CDR3 bases are TGTGCCAGCAGCCCGGGACCGACGTACAATGAGCAGTTCTTC. The chain links TRBV9 to TRBJ2-1; possibly TRBD1 or TRBD2 for D (5 bases each). Trimming took off 4 bases at V and 4 bases at J, with 12 bases between the two ends. CDR1 and CDR2 from the germline V gene are SGDLS and YYNGEE. This CDR3 region has 14 residues. The full variable domain, in which reference TRBV9 and TRBJ2-1 provide the parts outside the CDR3, is DSGVTQTPKHLITATGQRVTLRCSPRSGDLSVYWYQQSLDQGLQFLIQYYNGEERAKGNILERFSAQQFPDLHSELNLSSLELGDSALYFCASSPGPTYNEQFFGPGTRLTVL.

The gene calls are TRBV5-6 and TRBJ2-3, with a weak D call TRBD2 (5 bases). The germline CDR1 and CDR2 sequences are SGHDT and YYEEEE. V was cut by 0 bases and J by 0 bases, with 11 bases left in between. This CDR3 comprises 16 residues. For the CDR3, the DNA is TGTGCCAGCAGCTTGGAGGGCGGGCCCAGCACAGATACGCAGTATTTT. Amino acid sequence: CASSLEGGPSTDTQYF. The full variable domain, its missing parts supplied by reference TRBV5-6 and TRBJ2-3, is DAGVTQSPTHLIKTRGQQVTLRCSPKSGHDTVSWYQQALGQGPQFIFQYYEEEERQRGNFPDRFSGHQFPNYSSELNVNALLLGDSALYLCASSLEGGPSTDTQYFGPGTRLTVL.

This clonotype was seen a few times. The CDR3 loop is CASSSAGGRGANEQFF. The DNA of the CDR3 is TGTGCCAGCAGCTCGGCGGGAGGGCGGGGGGCGAATGAGCAGTTCTTC. This chain joins TRBV7-3 and TRBJ2-1; 9 bases line up with TRBD2. The CDR3 covers 16 residues. The V gene's germline CDR1 is SGHTA and CDR2 FQGTGA. J gave up 7 bases and V 4 bases, and 11 bases lay outside the gene matches.

This clonotype was detected a few times. The junction differs from germline at one of its ends, possibly a read error. This rearrangement joins TRBV30 to TRBJ2-7; TRBD1 agrees at 8 bases. This CDR3 contains 13 residues. Germline CDR1 is GTSNPN and CDR2 is SVGIG (reference sequence). DNA for the CDR3: TGTGCAACGACAGGGGAAACCTTCTACAAGCAGTACTTC. This encodes CATTGETFYKQYF.

This clonotype occurred many times. The chain joins TRBV11-2 to TRBJ1-2; D is undetermined. V shed 3 bases and J shed 2 bases, with 7 bases lying between them. In germline, CDR1 is SGHAT, CDR2 FQNNGV. There are 13 residues in the CDR3. The CDR3 DNA is TGTGCCAGCAGCTTCGCACAGAACTATGGCTACACCTTC. As protein: CASSFAQNYGYTF.

This clonotype was counted many times. The chain carries TRBV30 and TRBJ1-5; D is perhaps TRBD1 (6 bases). Germline lookup yields CDR1 GTSNPN and CDR2 SVGIG (reference sequence). The CDR3 sequence is 13 residues long. Trimming stripped 5 bases from V and 4 bases from J, with 12 bases between. DNA of the CDR3: TGTGCCTGGGGCCGGGACACTAATCAGCCCCAGCATTTT. The encoded protein is CAWGRDTNQPQHF.

This clonotype was seen at least ten times. This sequence joins TRBV20-1 and TRBJ2-7, with unresolved D. The V gene lost 1 base and the J gene lost 0 bases, with 10 bases spanning the gap. This CDR3 spans 14 amino acids. CDR1 and CDR2 (germline): DFQATT, SNEGSKA (reference sequence). The CDR3 sequence: CSARVRPSSYEQYF. The CDR3 DNA follows: TGCAGTGCTAGAGTTCGCCCAAGCTCCTACGAGCAGTACTTC.

This sequence joins TRBV20-1 and TRBJ1-5; 12 nucleotides match TRBD1. From germline, CDR1 is DFQATT and CDR2 SNEGSKA (reference sequence). V shed 5 bases and J 4 bases; nucleotides not matched to a gene: 3. The CDR3 runs 14 residues. The CDR3 protein is CSAGDRGPNQPQHF. The CDR3, as DNA: TGCAGTGCTGGGGACAGGGGGCCGAATCAGCCCCAGCATTTT.

As for this clonotype: A much larger clone is a single base away; this may be a read error. The chain has TRBV24-1 and TRBJ1-2; D may be TRBD1 (5 bases). Trimming left V 9 bases short and J 7 bases short, with 20 bases between. Germline V CDR1 and CDR2: KGHDR, SFDVKD. The CDR3 length is 14 residues. CDR3 sequence reads: CATRWGTRTIGYTF. The CDR3 DNA reads TGTGCCACCCGCTGGGGGACCCGGACTATTGGCTACACCTTC.

This clonotype appeared many times. The J gene is TRBJ1-1, the V gene TRBV11-2, with a tentative D call TRBD1 (5 bases). Germline values: CDR1 SGHAT, CDR2 FQNNGV. Trimming took off 6 bases at V and 5 bases at J, with 13 bases between the two ends. The CDR3 totals 13 residues. CDR3 region: CASRDMGGTEAFF. The CDR3 DNA reads as TGTGCCAGCAGGGACATGGGGGGGACTGAAGCTTTCTTT.

This clonotype was recorded many times. The chain carries TRBV12-3 or TRBV12-4 and TRBJ1-5; D gene uncertain. The CDR3 is made up of 11 amino acids. Trimming removed 4 bases from V and 10 bases from J, with 8 bases in between. The CDR3 DNA sequence: TGTGCCAGCAGTTCGACTAACCCCCAGCATTTT. It is translated as CASSSTNPQHF.

Comments on this clonotype: With a much larger clone just one base away, this may be a read error. V gene TRBV18 combines with J gene TRBJ2-7; no clear D gene. The CDR3 length is 12 residues. Per the germline V gene, CDR1 is KGHSH and CDR2 is LQKENI. Trimming took off 6 bases at V and 6 bases at J, with 12 bases between the two ends. CDR3 coding DNA: TGTGCCAGCTCCTTGCCCACATTCGAGCAGTACTTC. It codes for CASSLPTFEQYF.

This clonotype has ten or more counts. This rearrangement joins TRBV12-3 or TRBV12-4 to TRBJ2-3; TRBD1 aligns across 7 bases. The CDR3 sequence is 17 residues long. V trimming: 7 bases; J trimming: 3 bases; junction bases outside the gene matches: 16. In DNA form, the CDR3 reads TGTGCCAGCAAATCGACTAATAGGGACAGTAAAACAGATACGCAGTATTTT. This encodes CASKSTNRDSKTDTQYF.

This clonotype was found many times. J is TRBJ2-5 and V is TRBV20-1, with D possibly matching TRBD2 (6 bases). Deletions cut 0 bases from V and 5 bases from J, with 22 bases between. This CDR3 has 17 amino acids. Germline lookup yields CDR1 DFQATT and CDR2 SNEGSKA (reference sequence). The CDR3 nucleotides read TGCAGTGCTAGAGATCTTACTAGCTCATCCCTACAGGAGACCCAGTACTTC. It yields the protein CSARDLTSSSLQETQYF.

This clonotype was detected many times. The genes are TRBV7-9 and TRBJ1-1; D call uncertain. Germline-derived CDR1 and CDR2 are SEHNR and FQNEAQ (reference sequence). This CDR3 contains 12 residues. Deletions cut 0 bases from V and 10 bases from J, with 9 bases between. CDR3 in DNA: TGTGCCAGCAGCTTAGCGGGCAGTAGAGCTTTCTTT. This sequence encodes CASSLAGSRAFF.

This clonotype was seen ten or more times. The rearrangement uses TRBV2 and TRBJ1-5; D is perhaps TRBD1 (6 bases). The V end lost 2 bases, the J end lost 7 bases, and 15 bases lay between the germline ends. The CDR3 has 15 amino acids. Germline CDR1 reads SNHLY; CDR2 reads FYNNEI. This CDR3 is CASSEYGGPEQPQHF. The CDR3 DNA sequence: TGTGCCAGCAGTGAATACGGGGGCCCGGAGCAGCCCCAGCATTTT.

This clonotype has at least ten counts. V is TRBV5-8 and J is TRBJ2-1; the D gene is possibly TRBD1 (6 bases). Germline values: CDR1 SGHTS, CDR2 YDEGEE. The CDR3 sequence is 16 residues long. Trimming stripped 3 bases from V and 6 bases from J, with 19 bases between. In DNA form, the CDR3 reads TGTGCCAGCAGCTCTGGGTTCGGACAGCCCTTCAATGAGCAGTTCTTC. It specifies CASSSGFGQPFNEQFF.

This clonotype was recorded at least ten times. The chain employs TRBV10-2 and TRBJ1-2; tentatively, D is TRBD1 (5 bases). Trimming cost V 4 bases and J 8 bases, with 20 bases left between them. There are 15 residues in the CDR3. Germline CDR1 and CDR2: WSHSY and SAAADI. Here the CDR3 DNA reads TGCGCCAGCAGTGCCCTTGGGGGACTTGAGGGAGGCTACACCTTC. Translated: CASSALGGLEGGYTF.

This clonotype occurred many times. The chain recombines TRBV28 with TRBJ1-1; D uncertain. The CDR3 sequence is 14 residues long. Germline V gene lookup returns CDR1 MDHEN and CDR2 SYDVKM. Trimming shortened V by 0 bases and J by 1 base, and 6 bases separated the two germline ends. CDR3 coding DNA: TGTGCCAGCAGTTTATGGGAGCCGAACACTGAAGCTTTCTTT. Amino acids: CASSLWEPNTEAFF.

The CDR3 nucleotides read TGCAGCGTGACCGGGACTGGAATTTACGAGCAGTACTTC. The encoded protein is CSVTGTGIYEQYF. V usage is TRBV29-1 and J usage is TRBJ2-7; TRBD2 might be the D (6 bases). V shed 6 bases and J shed 4 bases, with 16 bases lying between them. The CDR3 is made up of 13 amino acids. The germline V gene has CDR1 SQVTM and CDR2 ANQGSEA.

This clonotype was seen repeatedly, ten times or more. The J gene is TRBJ1-5, the V gene TRBV24-1; tentative D call: TRBD1 (6 bases). V gave up 4 bases and J gave up 4 bases, with 16 bases separating them. Germline CDR1 reads KGHDR; CDR2 reads SFDVKD. This CDR3 is 16 amino acids long. The CDR3 protein is CATSEEAGARNQPQHF. DNA for the CDR3: TGTGCCACCAGTGAAGAGGCAGGGGCGAGGAATCAGCCCCAGCATTTT.

This clonotype was counted ten times or more. J is TRBJ2-7 and V is TRBV5-1; D assignment may be TRBD1 or TRBD2 (5 bases each). Germline loops: CDR1 SGHRS, CDR2 YFSETQ. The CDR3 has 14 amino acids. V lost 6 bases and J 2 bases, leaving 15 bases between the germline ends. CDR3 DNA: TGCGCCAGCACCCTAGGGACCTTAACCTACGAGCAGTACTTC. This codes for CASTLGTLTYEQYF.

This clonotype was seen at least ten times. The chain carries TRBV7-9 and TRBJ2-1; 9 bases match TRBD1. This CDR3 has 15 amino acids. J lost 4 bases, V lost 10 bases, and 11 bases had no gene match. Germline CDR1 SEHNR, CDR2 FQNEAQ (reference sequence). DNA for the CDR3: TGTGCCACCGAACCAACAGGGGGCTCATACAATGAGCAGTTCTTC. It specifies CATEPTGGSYNEQFF.

This clonotype was counted many times. The CDR3 protein is CASSAGRDVETQYF. For the CDR3, the DNA is TGTGCCAGTTCCGCGGGCAGGGACGTAGAGACCCAGTACTTC. J is TRBJ2-5 and V is TRBV6-1, with D possibly being TRBD1 or TRBD2 (5 bases each). CDR1 and CDR2 from the germline V gene are MNHNS and SASEGT. V lost 9 bases to trimming and J lost 4 bases, with 18 bases between them. This CDR3 has 14 residues.

This clonotype appeared many times. The V call is TRBV27, the J call TRBJ2-3, with 14 bases aligning to TRBD2. There are 19 residues in the CDR3. V dropped 2 bases and J dropped 2; count of bases not matched to a gene: 9. Germline V gives CDR1 MNHEY, CDR2 SMNVEV (reference sequence). This CDR3 is CASSLRGLAGALITDTQYF. As DNA, the CDR3 is TGTGCCAGCAGTTTAAGGGGACTAGCGGGGGCCCTCATCACAGATACGCAGTATTTT.